The 3 T cell receptor beta chains below were found in one sample sequenced in a study of neurological immune-mediated disorders. Each CDR3 protein gets one entry after TCRdb re-called the 5' RACE reads with MiXCR. Seen here are tens of thousands of distinct CDR3 sequences, about 9.3% observed once, and the top ten hold 1.8%. Sequences were obtained from PBMCs. The source is a man aged 40-50 years in good health.

As to this clonotype: No DNA is shown, since the ends of the CDR3 on it are uncertain; the CDR3 is the one TCRdb lists. The chain links TRBV7-2 to TRBJ2-1; the D call TRBD2 from the table was never checked on the DNA. The germline gives CDR1 SGHTA, CDR2 FQGNSA. The CDR3 has 24 residues if both end residues are counted. CDR3 region: CASSIYLCSVEDPFSTSGRSEQFF.

This clonotype was counted ten times or more. V usage is TRBV4-2 and J usage is TRBJ2-1, with a tentative D call TRBD1 (6 bases). The germline V gene has CDR1 LGHNA and CDR2 YNFKEQ. V was cut by 4 bases and J by 1 base, with 11 bases left in between. This CDR3 comprises 15 residues. CDR3 nucleotides: TGTGCCAGCAGCCTAGGGGGATATTCCTACAATGAGCAGTTCTTC. Translation: CASSLGGYSYNEQFF.

In its sample, this clonotype was seen many times. The V call is TRBV5-5, the J call TRBJ2-7; 11 positions match TRBD2. V lost 0 bases, J lost 6 bases, and 8 bases stayed unmatched. Germline V gene sequence: CDR1 SGHKS, CDR2 YYEKEE (reference sequence). This CDR3 contains 16 residues. The CDR3 loop reads CASSLVSTSGSSEQYF. DNA of the CDR3: TGTGCCAGCAGCTTGGTCTCTACTAGCGGGAGCTCCGAGCAGTACTTC.